This T cell receptor (beta chain) was recorded in a study of OX40 agonist ivuxolimab in advanced cancers. The wider study: Partial responses were achieved by three patients: one hepatocellular carcinoma, two cutaneous melanoma.

This clone has a handful of counts. TCRdb keeps only in-frame clones here, not all; method: immunoSEQ multiplex PCR. The top ten clones hold approximately 12% of a sample with tens of thousands of clones, 75% to 90% of them seen once. This CDR3 is built from 16 residues. Sequenced here: CD4+ or CD8+ T cells sorted from blood, sampled in a trial of the OX40 agonist ivuxolimab. This receptor was identified in an adult with an advanced solid tumor such as melanoma, head and neck, liver or kidney cancer. The gene calls are TRBV21-1 and TRBJ1-1; the DNA was not compared with TRBD1, the D call given in the table. TRBV21-1 has pseudogene status. The DNA for the CDR3 is TGTGCCAGCAGCTGCATATCGACAGGCACGAACACTGAAGCTTTCTTT. It encodes CASSCISTGTNTEAFF.